Each of the 28 T cell receptor beta chains below was sequenced from the same sample in a study of shared clonotypes between healthy human individuals. CD8 cells classed as naive were CD45RO-negative and positively selected for CCR7, excluding terminally differentiated effector memory CD45RA+ cells. Assay used: immunoSEQ multiplex PCR; TCRdb lists only in-frame clones, some missing. This table holds about 2.1 million clones, about 92% found once. The specimen was naive CD8+ T cells from PBMCs. These receptors were taken from a man aged 18 to 29 in good health. Some clones in this sample may be carry-over from other donors' samples.

The V gene is TRBV7-3, the J gene TRBJ2-7, with D possibly matching TRBD2 (6 bases). V was trimmed by 5 bases and J by 0 bases, leaving 11 bases between them. This CDR3 region has 14 residues. Germline V CDR1 and CDR2: SGHTA, FQGTGA. CDR3 loop: CASSQDGSSYEQYF. CDR3 sequence (DNA): TGTGCCAGCAGCCAGGACGGGAGCTCCTACGAGCAGTACTTC.

The CDR3 sequence is CASSLEGFLHGYTF. The CDR3 DNA is TGTGCCAGCAGCTTAGAAGGGTTCCTCCATGGCTACACCTTC. The chain has TRBV7-2 and TRBJ1-2; D gene unclear. The CDR3 is 14 amino acids. V was cut by 1 base and J by 6 bases, with 12 bases left in between. CDR1 and CDR2 from the germline V gene are SGHTA and FQGNSA.

The chain uses TRBV9 and TRBJ2-3; D might be TRBD2 (6 bases). The CDR3 has 12 amino acids. CDR1 is SGDLS, CDR2 YYNGEE, per germline. Trimming left V 2 bases short and J 5 bases short, with 6 bases between. The CDR3 is CASSVREDTQYF. CDR3 bases: TGTGCCAGCAGCGTGCGGGAAGATACGCAGTATTTT.

This chain uses TRBV13 with TRBJ2-3; 7 bases align to TRBD2. V shed 5 bases and J 0 bases; nucleotides not matched to a gene: 17. CDR1 PRHDT and CDR2 FYEKMQ come from the germline V gene (reference sequence). The CDR3 is made up of 19 amino acids. CDR3 loop: CASSPSTSRTDSSTDTQYF. The CDR3 DNA reads TGTGCCAGCAGCCCCTCGACTAGCAGAACGGATTCTAGCACAGATACGCAGTATTTT.

The CDR3 loop is CASSLGTLTEAFF. As DNA, the CDR3 is TGTGCCAGCAGCTTAGGGACTCTCACTGAAGCTTTCTTT. This sequence joins TRBV5-4 and TRBJ1-1; maybe TRBD1 (5 bases). With 2 bases removed from V and 4 bases from J, the gap between germline ends came to 9 bases. Germline CDR1 SGHNT, CDR2 YYREEE (reference sequence). This CDR3 comprises 13 residues.

The CDR3 region is CASRDGTLRTEAFF. The CDR3 DNA reads TGTGCCAGCAGGGACGGGACTCTCCGAACTGAAGCTTTCTTT. The rearrangement links TRBV7-9 to TRBJ1-1; tentatively, D is TRBD1 (5 bases). The germline CDR1 and CDR2 sequences are SEHNR and FQNEAQ (reference sequence). The CDR3 covers 14 residues. The V and J ends lost 6 bases and 5 bases respectively, with 16 bases between them.

The chain joins TRBV27 to TRBJ1-4, with no clear D. The V and J ends lost 4 bases and 6 bases respectively, with 15 bases between them. The CDR3 runs to 15 residues. Per germline, CDR1 MNHEY and CDR2 SMNVEV (reference sequence). CDR3 loop: CASSSRLTGYEKLFF. DNA of the CDR3: TGTGCCAGCAGTTCACGGTTAACGGGGTATGAAAAACTGTTTTTT.

V is TRBV9 and J is TRBJ1-2, with 7 bases fitting TRBD1. With 4 bases clipped from V and 1 base from J, the junction kept 7 bases outside the gene matches. CDR3 length: 15 amino acids. Germline V CDR1 and CDR2: SGDLS, YYNGEE. CDR3 bases: TGTGCCAGCAGCCCGGGACAGAACAATAACTATGGCTACACCTTC. This sequence encodes CASSPGQNNNYGYTF.

The V gene is TRBV5-1, the J gene TRBJ2-1, with a weak D call TRBD2 (5 bases). The CDR3 has 18 residues. Germline CDR1 is SGHRS and CDR2 is YFSETQ. Trimming pared 4 bases from V and 0 bases from J, leaving 20 bases between. CDR3 DNA sequence: TGCGCCAGCAGCACGGCGGATGTAGCGTTTAGCTCCTACAATGAGCAGTTCTTC. It specifies CASSTADVAFSSYNEQFF.

The J gene is TRBJ2-1, the V gene TRBV6-5; 7 bases fit TRBD1. The CDR3 sequence is 14 residues long. The germline CDR1 and CDR2 sequences are MNHEY and SVGAGI. Unmatched junction bases numbered 3, after V lost 5 bases and J lost 2 bases. Written as DNA, the CDR3 is TGTGCCAGCAGTACCACAGGGGCCTACAATGAGCAGTTCTTC. Its protein is CASSTTGAYNEQFF.

The genes are TRBV18 and TRBJ2-7; D call uncertain. Trimming took 1 base from V and 3 from J, leaving 10 bases between them. There are 14 residues in the CDR3. Germline CDR1 KGHSH, CDR2 LQKENI. CDR3 DNA: TGTGCCAGCTCACCACTCGAAATTAACTACGAGCAGTACTTC. Its translation: CASSPLEINYEQYF. The full variable domain, in which reference TRBV18 and TRBJ2-7 provide the parts outside the CDR3, is NAGVMQNPRHLVRRRGQEARLRCSPMKGHSHVYWYRQLPEEGLKFMVYLQKENIIDESGMPKERFSAEFPKEGPSILRIQQVVRGDSAAYFCASSPLEINYEQYFGPGTRLTVT.

In this sample, this clone turned up once. Additional DNA sequences in this sample encode the identical CDR3. The chain uses TRBV11-3 and TRBJ2-7; weak D call: TRBD1 (6 bases). The CDR3 has 13 amino acids. Trimming removed 5 bases at V and 2 bases at J, with 10 bases between. Germline lookup yields CDR1 SGHNT and CDR2 YENEEA. The CDR3 bases are TGTGCCAGCAGCCAAGGACAGCCCTACGAGCAGTACTTC. Amino acids: CASSQGQPYEQYF.

This chain joins TRBV7-9 and TRBJ2-7; possible D gene TRBD2, 5 bases. The germline CDR1 and CDR2 sequences are SEHNR and FQNEAQ (reference sequence). The CDR3 has 14 residues. V lost 2 bases to trimming and J lost 6 bases, with 14 bases between them. The CDR3 spells CASSLIFGEREQYF. The CDR3 coding sequence is TGTGCCAGCAGCTTAATCTTCGGGGAGCGCGAGCAGTACTTC.

The chain recombines TRBV19 with TRBJ1-1; the D is unclear. There are 16 residues in the CDR3. Germline CDR1 reads LNHDA; CDR2 reads SQIVND (reference sequence). The V gene lost 5 bases and the J gene lost 0 bases, with 16 bases spanning the gap. The CDR3 DNA is TGTGCCAGTAGTCTCGTGAAATCTGGCATGAACACTGAAGCTTTCTTT. Amino acid sequence: CASSLVKSGMNTEAFF.

The rearrangement uses TRBV28 and TRBJ2-7; TRBD1 matches 11 bases. Germline CDR1 and CDR2: MDHEN and SYDVKM. Trimming removed 8 bases from V and 2 bases from J; junction bases left unmatched: 14. CDR3 length: 17 residues. The chain's CDR3 is CASAGQGAESFTYEQYF. Written as DNA, the CDR3 is TGTGCCAGCGCCGGACAGGGGGCGGAATCGTTCACCTACGAGCAGTACTTC.

This rearrangement joins TRBV4-3 to TRBJ1-1; D is ambiguous. V was clipped by 0 bases and J by 4 bases, with 15 bases between them. The length of the CDR3 is 16 residues. Per germline, CDR1 LGHNA and CDR2 YSLEER. The CDR3 sequence is CASSQDPQGWGTEAFF. The CDR3 DNA reads as TGCGCCAGCAGCCAAGATCCCCAAGGGTGGGGCACTGAAGCTTTCTTT.

The chain combines TRBV6-6 with TRBJ1-1; D gene uncertain. In germline, CDR1 is MNHNY, CDR2 SVGAGI (reference sequence). The CDR3 totals 15 residues. V was clipped by 5 bases and J by 0 bases, with 13 bases between them. CDR3 region: CASSLKQRMNTEAFF. CDR3 nucleotide sequence: TGTGCCAGCAGTCTAAAACAGCGCATGAACACTGAAGCTTTCTTT.

The rearrangement joins TRBV10-3 to TRBJ1-3, with 7 bases that match TRBD1. After removal of 6 bases from V and 5 bases from J, the junction contained 16 bases not matched to a gene. CDR1 is ENHRY, CDR2 SYGVKD, per germline. CDR3 length: 17 residues. CDR3 protein: CAIRIIEPGQRRNTIYF. The CDR3 nucleotides are TGTGCCATCAGAATTATCGAGCCGGGACAGCGAAGAAACACCATATATTTT.

V gene TRBV30 combines with J gene TRBJ2-2; D is possibly TRBD1 or TRBD2 (6 bases each). V gave up 8 bases and J gave up 1 base, with 17 bases separating them. CDR1 and CDR2 from the germline V gene are GTSNPN and SVGIG (reference sequence). The CDR3 is made up of 15 amino acids. The CDR3 reads CAGGGEQGNTGELFF. DNA for the CDR3: TGTGCCGGAGGCGGGGAACAGGGGAACACCGGGGAGCTGTTTTTT. Full variable domain (remainder filled in from reference TRBV30 and TRBJ2-2): SQTIHQWPATLVQPVGSPLSLECTVEGTSNPNLYWYRQAAGRGLQLLFYSVGIGQISSEVPQNLSASRPQDRQFILSSKKLLLSDSGFYLCAGGGEQGNTGELFFGEGSRLTVL.

The J gene is TRBJ1-2, the V gene TRBV4-3; D call uncertain. V lost 4 bases and J 0 bases, leaving 18 bases between the germline ends. From germline, CDR1 is LGHNA and CDR2 YSLEER. The CDR3 runs 17 residues. Here the CDR3 reads CASSPLVGREANYGYTF. The CDR3 nucleotides read TGCGCCAGCAGCCCGCTTGTGGGGAGAGAAGCTAACTATGGCTACACCTTC.

The gene calls are TRBV10-2 and TRBJ2-1; no clear D. V was shortened by 8 bases and J by 6 bases, with 8 bases between the two germline ends. CDR1 is WSHSY and CDR2 is SAAADI in the germline V gene. The CDR3 runs 11 residues. The CDR3 loop is CASLFGNEQFF. The CDR3 DNA is TGCGCCAGCCTCTTCGGCAATGAGCAGTTCTTC.

The V call is TRBV11-2, the J call TRBJ1-1, with a weak D call TRBD1 (6 bases). The V gene lost 5 bases and the J gene lost 1 base, with 11 bases spanning the gap. This CDR3 has 14 residues. Germline V lookup: CDR1 SGHAT, CDR2 FQNNGV. CDR3 sequence: CASSPRTENTEAFF. CDR3 nucleotide sequence: TGTGCCAGCAGCCCCCGGACAGAGAACACTGAAGCTTTCTTT.

J is TRBJ2-3 and V is TRBV11-2; possible D gene TRBD2, 7 bases. The CDR3 contains 13 residues. V lost 7 bases and J 4 bases, leaving 12 bases between the germline ends. Germline V gene lookup returns CDR1 SGHAT and CDR2 FQNNGV. The CDR3 coding sequence is TGTGCCAGCAACACCGGGGGGCCAGATACGCAGTATTTT. As protein: CASNTGGPDTQYF.

V and J are TRBV7-8 and TRBJ1-3; D gene unclear. The germline gives CDR1 SGHVS, CDR2 FQNEAQ. The CDR3 totals 14 residues. Trimming pared 1 base from V and 3 bases from J, leaving 7 bases between. CDR3 region: CASSLVSSGNTIYF. The CDR3, as DNA: TGTGCCAGCAGCTTAGTTTCGAGTGGAAACACCATATATTTT.

This rearrangement joins TRBV9 to TRBJ2-3; the D is unclear. Germline CDR1 SGDLS, CDR2 YYNGEE. This CDR3 region has 15 residues. Trimming pared 1 base from V and 2 bases from J, leaving 11 bases between. The CDR3 spells CASSVNGVTTDTQYF. CDR3 DNA: TGTGCCAGCAGCGTAAATGGGGTTACCACAGATACGCAGTATTTT.

V and J are TRBV11-2 and TRBJ2-1, with 7 nucleotides matching TRBD1. CDR3 length equals 14 residues. V gave up 5 bases and J gave up 7 bases; unmatched junction bases: 8. Germline lookup yields CDR1 SGHAT and CDR2 FQNNGV. This chain's CDR3 is CASSPSRGSNEQFF. The CDR3 nucleotides read TGTGCCAGCAGCCCATCCAGGGGGTCTAATGAGCAGTTCTTC.

The CDR3 is CASSEYLGGQGYQPQHF. The CDR3 DNA reads as TGTGCCAGCAGTGAATATCTCGGGGGACAGGGATATCAGCCCCAGCATTTT. The genes are TRBV6-1 and TRBJ1-5; 9 positions match TRBD1. This CDR3 is built from 17 residues. The germline V gene has CDR1 MNHNS and CDR2 SASEGT. Germline trimming cut 2 bases from V and 5 bases from J; bases unmatched to any gene: 10.

The chain employs TRBV19 and TRBJ2-5; maybe TRBD1 (7 bases). Germline CDR1 and CDR2: LNHDA and SQIVND (reference sequence). Trimming took off 3 bases at V and 4 bases at J, with 21 bases between the two ends. The CDR3 totals 17 residues. The CDR3 loop reads CASSIQGGLLVPETQYF. Written as DNA, the CDR3 is TGTGCCAGTAGTATTCAGGGGGGCCTACTAGTCCCAGAGACCCAGTACTTC.